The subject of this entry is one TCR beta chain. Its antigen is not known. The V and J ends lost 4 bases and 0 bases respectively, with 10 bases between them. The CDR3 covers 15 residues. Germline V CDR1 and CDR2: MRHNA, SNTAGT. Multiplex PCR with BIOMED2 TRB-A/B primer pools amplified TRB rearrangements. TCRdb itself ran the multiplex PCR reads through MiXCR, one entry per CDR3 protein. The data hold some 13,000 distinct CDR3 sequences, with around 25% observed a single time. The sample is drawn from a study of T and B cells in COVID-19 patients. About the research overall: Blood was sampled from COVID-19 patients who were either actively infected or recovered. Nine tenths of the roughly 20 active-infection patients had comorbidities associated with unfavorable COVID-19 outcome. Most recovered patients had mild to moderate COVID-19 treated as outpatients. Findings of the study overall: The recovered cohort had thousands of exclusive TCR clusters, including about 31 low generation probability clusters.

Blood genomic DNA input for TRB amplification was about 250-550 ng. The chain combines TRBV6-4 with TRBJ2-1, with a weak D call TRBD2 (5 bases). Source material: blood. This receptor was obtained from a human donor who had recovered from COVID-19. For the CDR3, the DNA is TGTGCCAGCAGTGGGCGGGCGAGCTCCTACAATGAGCAGTTCTTC. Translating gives CASSGRASSYNEQFF.